Below are 28 T cell receptor beta chains sequenced from a single sample in a study of T-cell reconstitution after alpha-beta-depleted transplantation in children. A library of TCRbeta sequences, prepared with unique molecular identifiers, was generated. In TCRdb, the PCR reads were re-called with MiXCR into one record per CDR3 protein. The repertoire consists of about 1,000,000 distinct CDR3 sequences, with 25% to 30% occurring once and the leading ten covering approximately 30%. The material sequenced was PBMCs, mostly from graft donor cells, taken 360 days after TCRalphabeta/CD19-depleted stem cell transplant. These receptors originate from a boy in the first two years of life who had a stem cell transplant for SCID, so the T cells may come from the graft donor.

CDR3 DNA sequence: TGTGCCAGCAGTTCGACTCCGACAGGGGGCTTTGAAGCTTTCTTT. Residues: CASSSTPTGGFEAFF. This sequence joins TRBV12-3 or TRBV12-4 and TRBJ1-1, with 10 bases that match TRBD1. V shed 4 bases and J 7 bases; nucleotides not matched to a gene: 9. The CDR3 is made up of 15 amino acids.

A few counts support this clonotype. This chain uses TRBV5-1 with TRBJ1-1; 7 nucleotides agree with TRBD1. Losses at the gene ends were 3 bases for V and 5 bases for J; bases not matched to a gene: 7. Germline V gives CDR1 SGHRS, CDR2 YFSETQ. This CDR3 is 14 amino acids long. Written as DNA, the CDR3 is TGCGCCAGCAGCTACGTCCCAGGGGGAACTGAAGCTTTCTTT. Protein sequence: CASSYVPGGTEAFF.

On this clonotype itself: Likely a read error: the CDR3 ends without its conserved phenylalanine or tryptophan. This chain joins TRBV6-5 and TRBJ1-2; D remains ambiguous. The CDR3 runs to 14 residues. CDR1 and CDR2 (germline): MNHEY, SVGAGI. Trimming took 2 bases from V and 3 from J, leaving 10 bases between them. The CDR3 DNA sequence: TGTGCCAGCAGTTACCTCGATAAGTACTATGGCTACACCTAC. This codes for CASSYLDKYYGYTY.

This clonotype occurred a few times. This rearrangement joins TRBV18 to TRBJ2-1, with unresolved D. The CDR3 extends over 13 amino acids. V gave up 3 bases and J gave up 7 bases, with 10 bases separating them. The germline V gene has CDR1 KGHSH and CDR2 LQKENI. This CDR3 reads CASSPAVGNEQFF. For the CDR3, the DNA is TGTGCCAGCTCACCCGCGGTGGGGAATGAGCAGTTCTTC.

Notes on this clonotype: Its ends do not fully match the called genes, so a read error is possible. The J gene is TRBJ2-2, the V gene TRBV20-1, with 9 positions matching TRBD1. This CDR3 has 16 amino acids. Germline V gene data show CDR1 as DFQATT and CDR2 as SNEGSKA (reference sequence). Here the CDR3 reads CCARDRTGESTGELFF. In DNA form, the CDR3 reads TGCTGTGCTAGAGATCGGACAGGGGAGAGCACCGGGGAGCTGTTTTTT.

This rearrangement joins TRBV2 to TRBJ1-1, with D uncertain. Germline V gene data show CDR1 as SNHLY and CDR2 as FYNNEI. The V end lost 6 bases, the J end lost 4 bases, and 6 bases lay between the germline ends. The CDR3 consists of 11 residues. The CDR3 is CASRVATEAFF. The CDR3 DNA reads as TGTGCCAGCAGGGTAGCCACTGAAGCTTTCTTT.

V is TRBV6-1 and J is TRBJ1-1; D call uncertain. Between the trimmed V and J ends, which lost 6 bases and 0 bases, there was a span of 8 bases. Germline V gives CDR1 MNHNS, CDR2 SASEGT. The CDR3 has 13 residues. The CDR3 loop reads CASRTRLNTEAFF. The CDR3 coding sequence is TGTGCCAGCAGGACCCGGTTGAACACTGAAGCTTTCTTT.

V gene TRBV5-1 combines with J gene TRBJ2-5, with a tentative D call TRBD1 (7 bases). Germline V gene sequence: CDR1 SGHRS, CDR2 YFSETQ. CDR3 length: 16 residues. V was pared by 0 bases and J by 2 bases, with 14 bases between. The DNA for the CDR3 is TGCGCCAGCAGCTTGGATTCCGCAGGGGGGCAAGAGACCCAGTACTTC. It specifies CASSLDSAGGQETQYF.

The J gene is TRBJ1-6, the V gene TRBV7-2; no definite D call. CDR1 is SGHTA, CDR2 FQGNSA, per germline. There are 14 residues in the CDR3. V was shortened by 1 base and J by 9 bases, with 10 bases between the two germline ends. As DNA, the CDR3 is TGTGCCAGCAGCTTAGGTCACGAGTTTTCACCCCTCCACTTT. It yields the protein CASSLGHEFSPLHF.

This clonotype occurred a few times. V is TRBV12-3 or TRBV12-4 and J is TRBJ1-4; D gene uncertain. The CDR3 is 12 residues long. The germline V and J ends were trimmed by 5 bases and 7 bases, with 8 bases remaining between them. Written as DNA, the CDR3 is TGTGCCAGCAGTCCCTTCGGTGAAAAACTGTTTTTT. This encodes CASSPFGEKLFF.

This clonotype was seen more than once but under ten times. The J gene is TRBJ2-1, the V gene TRBV24-1, with a possible D match to TRBD2 (6 bases). Trimming shortened V by 7 bases and J by 6 bases, and 15 bases separated the two germline ends. The CDR3 runs 14 residues. From germline, CDR1 is KGHDR and CDR2 SFDVKD. The CDR3, as DNA: TGTGCCACCAGCTACGGGACTGGGCCCAATGAGCAGTTCTTC. Translating gives CATSYGTGPNEQFF.

This clonotype was detected many times. The rearrangement links TRBV7-2 to TRBJ2-7, with 12 positions matching TRBD2. This CDR3 spans 15 amino acids. Germline V lookup: CDR1 SGHTA, CDR2 FQGNSA. The V gene end was trimmed by 3 bases and the J gene end by 2 bases; junction bases not matched to a gene: 2. CDR3 loop: CASSFTSGGTYEQYF. CDR3 DNA sequence: TGTGCCAGCAGCTTCACTAGCGGGGGGACCTACGAGCAGTACTTC.

This clonotype came up a few times. The chain joins TRBV7-3 to TRBJ2-3; maybe TRBD2 (5 bases). Germline V gene lookup returns CDR1 SGHTA and CDR2 FQGTGA. The V gene lost 5 bases and the J gene lost 4 bases, with 10 bases spanning the gap. This CDR3 has 13 amino acids. DNA of the CDR3: TGTGCCAGCAGCGGACTGGGGTCAGATACGCAGTATTTT. The encoded protein is CASSGLGSDTQYF.

This clonotype was found a few times. This chain joins TRBV6-1 and TRBJ2-1, with 9 bases lining up with TRBD1. V lost 6 bases to trimming and J lost 8 bases; unmatched junction nucleotides: 11. CDR1 is MNHNS, CDR2 SASEGT, per germline. The CDR3 is 15 amino acids. The CDR3 spells CASSQMTGGKDEQFF. For the CDR3, the DNA is TGTGCCAGCAGCCAAATGACAGGGGGGAAGGATGAGCAGTTCTTC.

This clonotype was counted between two and nine times. This rearrangement joins TRBV6-1 to TRBJ1-5; perhaps TRBD1 as D (5 bases). The CDR3 spans 16 residues. Trimming pared 5 bases from V and 2 bases from J, leaving 16 bases between. Germline V gene data show CDR1 as MNHNS and CDR2 as SASEGT. CDR3 in amino acids: CASSRTGQAGNQPQHF. DNA for the CDR3: TGTGCCAGCAGTAGAACGGGGCAGGCGGGCAATCAGCCCCAGCATTTT.

This clonotype was seen a few times. V usage is TRBV4-1 and J usage is TRBJ2-7; TRBD2 aligns across 14 bases. This CDR3 comprises 17 residues. Germline loops: CDR1 MGHRA, CDR2 YSYEKL. J was trimmed by 2 bases and V by 3 bases; bases with no gene match: 6. This CDR3 reads CASSQGLAGAAPYEQYF. The CDR3 region has the DNA TGCGCCAGCAGCCAGGGACTAGCGGGGGCCGCCCCCTACGAGCAGTACTTC.

Comments on this clonotype: Relative to the germline gene, one junction end is altered; a read error may explain this. V usage is TRBV18 and J usage is TRBJ2-3; 15 bases line up with TRBD2. The germline CDR1 and CDR2 sequences are KGHSH and LQKENI. The CDR3 is 15 residues long. This chain's CDR3 is CASSRTEGTSGGPPF. The CDR3 nucleotides read TGTGCCAGCTCCCGCACTGAGGGGACTAGCGGGGGGCCCCCGTTT.

The DNA of the CDR3 is TGTGCCAGCAGTTACTCGTATCACTCCTACGAGCAGTACTTC. This sequence encodes CASSYSYHSYEQYF. This chain uses TRBV6-5 with TRBJ2-7; D is uncertain. Germline-derived CDR1 and CDR2 are MNHEY and SVGAGI. The CDR3 consists of 14 residues. Trimming left V 0 bases short and J 0 bases short, with 6 bases between.

This clonotype was counted between two and nine times. The V call is TRBV4-2, the J call TRBJ2-1, with unresolved D. V shed 5 bases and J shed 6 bases, with 14 bases lying between them. CDR3 length: 14 residues. Germline CDR1 reads LGHNA; CDR2 reads YNFKEQ. CDR3 region: CASSYDESSNEQFF. DNA of the CDR3: TGTGCCAGCAGCTACGATGAAAGTAGCAATGAGCAGTTCTTC.

The chain employs TRBV4-2 and TRBJ1-5; D is undetermined. The V end lost 3 bases, the J end lost 2 bases, and 14 bases lay between the germline ends. Germline-derived CDR1 and CDR2 are LGHNA and YNFKEQ. The CDR3 has 16 amino acids. For the CDR3, the DNA is TGTGCCAGCAGCCACGACCGGACGGATGGCAATCAGCCCCAGCATTTT. This sequence encodes CASSHDRTDGNQPQHF.

This chain links TRBV12-3 or TRBV12-4 with TRBJ2-5; 7 nucleotides line up with TRBD2. V lost 3 bases and J lost 7; bases outside the gene matches: 2. The CDR3 contains 12 residues. The chain's CDR3 is CASSFAGVTQYF. For the CDR3, the DNA is TGTGCCAGCAGTTTCGCGGGGGTGACCCAGTACTTC.

Many counts were recorded for this clonotype. This chain links TRBV5-6 with TRBJ2-1, with D unresolved. Germline CDR1 SGHDT, CDR2 YYEEEE. Trimming pared 5 bases from V and 6 bases from J, leaving 12 bases between. The CDR3 runs to 13 residues. The CDR3 loop reads CASSPPAANEQFF. As DNA, the CDR3 is TGTGCCAGCAGTCCTCCGGCGGCCAATGAGCAGTTCTTC.

This clonotype was picked up a small number of times. This chain joins TRBV9 and TRBJ2-3, with D perhaps matching TRBD1 (5 bases). The ends were cut back, 0 bases at V and 1 base at J, with 6 bases in the middle. Per germline, CDR1 SGDLS and CDR2 YYNGEE. The CDR3 runs to 14 residues. The CDR3 loop is CASSVEQGTDTQYF. CDR3 nucleotides: TGTGCCAGCAGCGTAGAACAGGGCACAGATACGCAGTATTTT.

The J gene is TRBJ2-1, the V gene TRBV6-2 or TRBV6-3; 8 nucleotides match TRBD1. Germline CDR1 and CDR2: MNHEY and SVGEGT. Trimming cost V 3 bases and J 7 bases; bases outside gene matches: 17. This CDR3 has 18 residues. CDR3 in amino acids: CASSYLTGRPGQENEQFF. For the CDR3, the DNA is TGTGCCAGCAGTTATCTAACCGGGCGTCCGGGACAGGAAAATGAGCAGTTCTTC.

This clonotype was seen more than once but under ten times. DNA of the CDR3: TGCAGTGAGGGGGCACGGAACACTGAAGCTTTCTTT. Protein: CSEGARNTEAFF. V and J are TRBV20-1 and TRBJ1-1; 7 positions match TRBD1. The CDR3 runs to 12 residues. V lost 7 bases to trimming and J lost 1 base; unmatched junction nucleotides: 3. Germline V gene sequence: CDR1 DFQATT, CDR2 SNEGSKA (reference sequence).

This clonotype was detected only once. The gene calls are TRBV20-1 and TRBJ1-4; D gene ambiguous. CDR1 and CDR2 from the germline V gene are DFQATT and SNEGSKA (reference sequence). CDR3 length: 10 amino acids. Deletions cut 5 bases from V and 8 bases from J, with 6 bases between. CDR3 region: CSASDEKLFF. In DNA, the CDR3 is TGCAGTGCTTCAGACGAAAAACTGTTTTTT.

This sequence joins TRBV30 and TRBJ2-1, with a weak D call TRBD1 (5 bases). Germline V CDR1 and CDR2: GTSNPN, SVGIG (reference sequence). Trimming removed 2 bases at V and 7 bases at J, with 15 bases between. The CDR3 is 14 residues long. The CDR3: CAWSPQPGPNEQFF. The CDR3 nucleotides read TGTGCCTGGAGTCCCCAGCCAGGGCCGAATGAGCAGTTCTTC. The full variable domain, with the rest looked up from reference TRBV30 and TRBJ2-1, is SQTIHQWPATLVQPVGSPLSLECTVEGTSNPNLYWYRQAAGRGLQLLFYSVGIGQISSEVPQNLSASRPQDRQFILSSKKLLLSDSGFYLCAWSPQPGPNEQFFGPGTRLTVL.

There are a few counts of this clonotype. The chain couples TRBV12-3 or TRBV12-4 to TRBJ2-7; D might be TRBD2 (5 bases). The CDR3 runs 14 residues. V was cut by 3 bases and J by 2 bases, with 11 bases left in between. In DNA, the CDR3 is TGTGCCAGCAGTTTCTCGGGGAGACCCTACGAGCAGTACTTC. Its translation is CASSFSGRPYEQYF.